This TCR beta chain emerged from a study of T cell changes during pregnancy in multiple sclerosis. The CDR3 has 16 amino acids. Germline CDR1 SGHVS, CDR2 FQNEAQ. V trimming: 8 bases; J trimming: 5 bases; junction bases outside the gene matches: 9. Profiled with immunoSEQ multiplex PCR; TCRdb holds only in-frame clones, not every one. The sample shows approximately 98,000 clones, roughly 94% of them seen only once. The chain combines TRBV7-8 with TRBJ2-5, with 15 positions matching TRBD2. The sample in question was peripheral blood, obtained after pregnancy. The TCR was taken from a female donor in good health, enrolled as a control in a pregnancy study. CDR3 sequence reads: CASSRGTSGGRETQYF. For the CDR3, the DNA is TGTGCCAGCTCGCGGGGGACTAGCGGGGGGAGGGAGACCCAGTACTTC.